This T cell receptor beta chain stems from a study of T cell changes during pregnancy in multiple sclerosis. TCRdb's copy holds only in-frame clones and misses some; the assay was immunoSEQ multiplex PCR. Of about 31,000 clones in the sample, 85% to 95% were seen once. This CDR3 has 15 residues. Per germline, CDR1 LGHNA and CDR2 YSLEER. Trimming removed 3 bases at V and 2 bases at J, with 13 bases between. Sequences were derived from CD4+ T cells from peripheral blood mononuclear cells, sampled in the second trimester of pregnancy. The sequence was collected from a female donor with multiple sclerosis, enrolled in a pregnancy study. J is TRBJ1-1 and V is TRBV4-3, with D possibly matching TRBD1 (6 bases). CDR3 sequence reads: CASSQRLQGNTEAFF. CDR3 nucleotide sequence: TGCGCCAGCAGCCAGAGATTACAGGGAAACACTGAAGCTTTCTTT.